The subject of this entry is one TCR beta chain. Source study methods: Amplification of reference gene primers provided the estimated nucleated cell counts. Assay used: immunoSEQ multiplex PCR; TCRdb lists only in-frame clones, some missing. D and trimming were read from the DNA, whereas the V and J calls and clone size are those reported in that table. This sample carries about 400,000 clones, more than 85% of them seen once, and the ten largest clones take around 3%. The entry originates in a study of blood T cell repertoires in COVID-19. Background on the study: PBMCs, B-cell-depleted T cells, or T cells were the source of the cDNA or gDNA that made up the material.

There are 15 residues in the CDR3. The rearrangement links TRBV21-1 to TRBJ2-7; the table names TRBD1, a call not compared with the DNA. TRBV21-1 constitutes a pseudogene. The sequence was obtained from a human donor in a cohort sampled during active COVID-19. The specimen sequenced was peripheral blood. The CDR3, as DNA: TGTGCCAGCAGCGAACAGGGTACCATCTCCTACGAGCAGTACTTC. This gives the protein CASSEQGTISYEQYF.